A single T cell receptor beta chain is shown here with its context. Assay used: immunoSEQ multiplex PCR; TCRdb lists only in-frame clones, some missing. The table lists tens of thousands of clones, around 90% of them singletons. The data were taken from a study of T cell changes during pregnancy in multiple sclerosis. The CDR3 covers 15 residues. J lost 4 bases, V lost 3 bases, and 7 bases had no gene match. Germline V gene data show CDR1 as LNHDA and CDR2 as SQIVND (reference sequence). The rearrangement joins TRBV19 to TRBJ2-5, with TRBD1 identical over 8 bases. This specimen was peripheral blood, taken in the first trimester of pregnancy. The TCR sequence derives from a female donor with multiple sclerosis, enrolled in a pregnancy study. The CDR3 reads CASSMTGEEGETQYF. The CDR3 bases are TGTGCCAGTAGTATGACAGGGGAGGAGGGAGAGACCCAGTACTTC.